This is a list of T cell receptor beta chains from one sample in a study of T cell responses to AZD1222 COVID-19 vaccine. Libraries were prepared by immunoSEQ multiplex PCR; TCRdb keeps only in-frame clonotypes and omits some of them. The sample consists of about 180,000 clones, around 88% of them appearing once. This specimen consisted of peripheral blood, obtained 28 days after the second AZD1222 dose. These receptors were obtained from an adult who received the AZD1222 COVID-19 vaccine. The CDR3 runs from the conserved cysteine through the conserved F or W. The D gene is left open where the match is weak. Size is stated for part of the rows, as once, few or many counts, or as a class when the clone is expanded.

TRBD1 | TRBJ1-3 | - | TRBV3-1/TRBV3-2 | CASSTDRGYGNTIYF | TGTGCCAGCAGCACCGACAGGGGATACGGAAACACCATATATTTT
- | TRBJ1-3 | - | TRBV5-5 | CASSLAGGFPSGNTIYF | TGTGCCAGCAGCTTGGCGGGGGGGTTTCCATCTGGAAACACCATATATTTT
- | TRBJ1-1 | - | TRBV30 | CAWSDTGEAFF | TGTGCCTGGAGCGATACAGGGGAAGCTTTCTTT
- | TRBJ2-7 | many | TRBV7-9 | CASSLVGGQGEQYF | TGTGCCAGCAGCTTAGTAGGGGGGCAAGGCGAGCAGTACTTC
- | TRBJ1-5 | - | TRBV23-1 | CASTSKGSNQPQHF | TGCGCCAGCACTAGCAAGGGGAGCAATCAGCCCCAGCATTTT
TRBD2 | TRBJ2-1 | once | TRBV3-1/TRBV3-2 | CASSRGGEQFF | TGTGCCAGCAGTCGGGGGGGGGAGCAGTTCTTC
TRBD1 | TRBJ2-1 | - | TRBV12-3/TRBV12-4 | CASTGQSHNEQFF | TGTGCCAGCACGGGACAGTCACACAATGAGCAGTTCTTC
TRBD1 | TRBJ1-2 | few | TRBV7-2 | CASSSSGQKLNYGYTF | TGTGCCAGCAGCTCATCGGGACAGAAACTTAACTATGGCTACACCTTC
TRBD1 | TRBJ1-6 | - | TRBV3-1/TRBV3-2 | CASSQPDRDSPLHF | TGTGCCAGCAGCCAACCGGACAGGGATTCACCCCTCCACTTT
- | TRBJ1-1 | once | TRBV6-1 | CASSEGRTTEAFF | TGTGCCAGCAGTGAAGGACGGACCACTGAAGCTTTCTTT
TRBD1 | TRBJ1-5 | - | TRBV19 | CATRKRGQANQPQHF | TGTGCCACTCGGAAGCGGGGACAGGCCAATCAGCCCCAGCATTTT
- | TRBJ2-7 | - | TRBV5-5 | CASSPGGGHEQYF | TGTGCCAGCAGCCCCGGCGGGGGCCACGAGCAGTACTTC
TRBD1 | TRBJ1-2 | - | TRBV30 | CACWTGGAYGYTF | TGTGCCTGCTGGACAGGGGGCGCCTATGGCTACACCTTC
- | TRBJ1-2 | - | TRBV9 | CASSVAGGNNYGYTF | TGTGCCAGCAGCGTAGCCGGGGGCAATAACTATGGCTACACCTTC
TRBD2 | TRBJ2-3 | - | TRBV9 | CASSVASGGAADTQYF | TGTGCCAGCAGCGTAGCGAGCGGGGGGGCAGCAGATACGCAGTATTTT
TRBD2 | TRBJ2-3 | - | TRBV5-1 | CASSLVPSGGPTGRTDTQYF | TGCGCCAGCAGCTTGGTGCCTAGCGGGGGGCCCACAGGCCGGACAGATACGCAGTATTTT
- | TRBJ2-7 | - | TRBV30 | CAWSNRDYEQYF | TGTGCCTGGAGTAACAGGGACTACGAGCAGTACTTC
- | TRBJ1-6 | - | TRBV5-4 | CASSFKTGYNSPLHF | TGTGCCAGCAGCTTCAAGACAGGTTATAATTCACCCCTCCACTTT
TRBD1 | TRBJ1-2 | - | TRBV29-1 | CSTRQGEGYGYTF | TGCAGCACTCGACAGGGGGAGGGCTATGGCTACACCTTC
- | TRBJ2-1 | - | TRBV18 | CASSPGGGAHYEQFF | TGTGCCAGCTCACCCGGAGGGGGGGCCCATTATGAGCAGTTCTTC
- | TRBJ2-5 | - | TRBV23-1 | CASSQKGSAEETQYF | TGCGCCAGCAGTCAAAAGGGATCGGCGGAAGAGACCCAGTACTTC
TRBD1 | TRBJ2-1 | - | TRBV15 | CATSRDRDRSYNEQFF | TGTGCCACCAGCCGTGACCGGGACAGAAGTTACAATGAGCAGTTCTTC
- | TRBJ1-1 | - | TRBV7-3 | CASSLLQNTEAFF | TGTGCCAGCAGCTTACTACAGAACACTGAAGCTTTCTTT
- | TRBJ1-4 | - | TRBV2 | CASNIQGSNEKLFF | TGTGCCAGCAACATACAGGGCTCGAATGAAAAACTGTTTTTT
- | TRBJ1-1 | once | TRBV7-9 | CASSFPQNTEAFF | TGTGCCAGCAGCTTTCCACAGAACACTGAAGCTTTCTTT
- | TRBJ1-2 | once | TRBV19 | CASSPLFLGGSYGYTF | TGTGCCAGTAGCCCGTTATTCCTCGGGGGAAGTTATGGCTACACCTTC
- | TRBJ1-6 | once | TRBV23-1 | CASSQGEGTHHNSPLHF | TGCGCCAGCAGTCAAGGCGAGGGGACCCATCATAATTCACCCCTCCACTTT
- | TRBJ1-2 | - | TRBV7-8 | CASSLRDNYGYTF | TGTGCCAGCAGCTTAAGAGACAACTATGGCTACACCTTC
TRBD1 | TRBJ2-7 | - | TRBV5-8 | CASSTGTGPYEQYF | TGTGCCAGCAGTACCGGGACAGGGCCCTACGAGCAGTACTTC